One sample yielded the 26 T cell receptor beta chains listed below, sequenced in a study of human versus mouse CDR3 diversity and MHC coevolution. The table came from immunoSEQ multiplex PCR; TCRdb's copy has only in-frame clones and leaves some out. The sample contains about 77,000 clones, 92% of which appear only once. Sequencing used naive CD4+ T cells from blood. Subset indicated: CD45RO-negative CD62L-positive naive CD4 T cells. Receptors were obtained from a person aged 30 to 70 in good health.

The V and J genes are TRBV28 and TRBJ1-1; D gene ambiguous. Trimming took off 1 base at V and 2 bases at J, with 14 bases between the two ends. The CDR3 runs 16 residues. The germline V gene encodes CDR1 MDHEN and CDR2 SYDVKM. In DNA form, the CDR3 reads TGTGCCAGCAGTTTATTTCGACTTCGGGATAACACTGAAGCTTTCTTT. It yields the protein CASSLFRLRDNTEAFF.

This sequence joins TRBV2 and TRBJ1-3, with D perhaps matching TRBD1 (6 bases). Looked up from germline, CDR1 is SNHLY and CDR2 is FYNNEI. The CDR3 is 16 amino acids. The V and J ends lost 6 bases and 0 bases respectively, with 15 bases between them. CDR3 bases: TGTGCCAGCAGGTTTTTAGGGGGGGCCTCTGGAAACACCATATATTTT. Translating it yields CASRFLGGASGNTIYF.

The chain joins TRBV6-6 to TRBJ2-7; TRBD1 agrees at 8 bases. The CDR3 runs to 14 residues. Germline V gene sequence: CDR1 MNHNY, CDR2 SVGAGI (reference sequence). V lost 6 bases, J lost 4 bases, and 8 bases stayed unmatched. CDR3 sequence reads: CASRSGTGPYEQYF. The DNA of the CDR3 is TGTGCCAGCAGATCCGGGACAGGACCATACGAGCAGTACTTC.

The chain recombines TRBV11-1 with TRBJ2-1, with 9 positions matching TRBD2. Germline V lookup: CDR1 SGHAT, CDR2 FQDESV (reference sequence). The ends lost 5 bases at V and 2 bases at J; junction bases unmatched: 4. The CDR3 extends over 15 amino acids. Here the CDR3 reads CASSPRLAAYNEQFF. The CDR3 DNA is TGTGCCAGCAGCCCCAGACTAGCGGCCTACAATGAGCAGTTCTTC.

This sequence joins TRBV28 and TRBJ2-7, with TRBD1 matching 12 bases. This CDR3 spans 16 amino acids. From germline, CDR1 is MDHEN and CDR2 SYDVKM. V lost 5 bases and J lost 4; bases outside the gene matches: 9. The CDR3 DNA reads TGTGCCAGCAGTCCCGCCGGGACAGGGGGCTCGTACGAGCAGTACTTC. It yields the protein CASSPAGTGGSYEQYF.

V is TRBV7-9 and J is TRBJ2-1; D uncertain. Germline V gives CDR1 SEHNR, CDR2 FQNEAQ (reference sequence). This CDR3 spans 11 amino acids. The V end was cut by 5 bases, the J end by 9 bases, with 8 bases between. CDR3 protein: CASSHSFEQFF. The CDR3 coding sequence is TGTGCCAGCAGCCATAGCTTTGAGCAGTTCTTC.

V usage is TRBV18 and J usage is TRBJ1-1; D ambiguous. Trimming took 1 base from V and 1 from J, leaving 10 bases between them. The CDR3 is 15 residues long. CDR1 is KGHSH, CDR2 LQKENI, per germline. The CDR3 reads CASSPRWEGNTEAFF. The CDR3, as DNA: TGTGCCAGCTCACCACGGTGGGAGGGGAACACTGAAGCTTTCTTT.

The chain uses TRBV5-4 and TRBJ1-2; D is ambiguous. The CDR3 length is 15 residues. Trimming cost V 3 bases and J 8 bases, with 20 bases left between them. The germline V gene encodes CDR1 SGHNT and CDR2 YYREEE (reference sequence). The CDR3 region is CASSSRASPPGGYTF. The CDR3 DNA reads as TGTGCCAGCAGCTCGCGGGCTTCACCCCCGGGGGGCTACACCTTC.

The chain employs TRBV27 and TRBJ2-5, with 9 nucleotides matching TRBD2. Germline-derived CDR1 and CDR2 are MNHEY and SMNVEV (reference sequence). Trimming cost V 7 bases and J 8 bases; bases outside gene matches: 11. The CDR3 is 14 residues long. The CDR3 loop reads CASTPGGSGGTQYF. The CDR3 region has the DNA TGTGCCAGCACCCCCGGCGGTAGCGGGGGTACCCAGTACTTC.

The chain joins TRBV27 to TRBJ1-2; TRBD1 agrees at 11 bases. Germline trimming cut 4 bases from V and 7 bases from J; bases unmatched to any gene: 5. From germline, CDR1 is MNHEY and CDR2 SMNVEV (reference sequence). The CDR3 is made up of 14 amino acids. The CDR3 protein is CASSSWTGGFGYTF. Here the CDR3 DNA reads TGTGCCAGCAGTTCCTGGACAGGGGGCTTTGGCTACACCTTC.

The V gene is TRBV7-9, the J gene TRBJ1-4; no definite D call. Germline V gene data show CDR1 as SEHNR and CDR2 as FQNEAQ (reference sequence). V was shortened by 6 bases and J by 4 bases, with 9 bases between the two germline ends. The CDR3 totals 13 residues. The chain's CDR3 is CASRAGNNEKLFF. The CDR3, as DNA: TGTGCCAGCAGAGCCGGGAATAATGAAAAACTGTTTTTT. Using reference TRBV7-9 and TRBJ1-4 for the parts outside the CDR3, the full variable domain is DTGVSQNPRHKITKRGQNVTFRCDPISEHNRLYWYRQTLGQGPEFLTYFQNEAQLEKSRLLSDRFSAERPKGSFSTLEIQRTEQGDSAMYLCASRAGNNEKLFFGSGTQLSVL.

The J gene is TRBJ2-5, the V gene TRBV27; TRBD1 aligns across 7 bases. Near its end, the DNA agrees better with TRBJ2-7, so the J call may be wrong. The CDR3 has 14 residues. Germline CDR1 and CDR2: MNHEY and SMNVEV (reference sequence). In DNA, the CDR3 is TGTGCCAGCAGTTTAGAGGGGGCAGGCAACGAGCAGTACTTC. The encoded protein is CASSLEGAGNEQYF.

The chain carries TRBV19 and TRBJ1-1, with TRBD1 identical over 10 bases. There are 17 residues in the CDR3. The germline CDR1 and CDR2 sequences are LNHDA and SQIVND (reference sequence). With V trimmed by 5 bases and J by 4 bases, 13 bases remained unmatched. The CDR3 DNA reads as TGTGCCAGTAGTCTCCGGGACAGGGGCAGAGGTAGCACTGAAGCTTTCTTT. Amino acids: CASSLRDRGRGSTEAFF.

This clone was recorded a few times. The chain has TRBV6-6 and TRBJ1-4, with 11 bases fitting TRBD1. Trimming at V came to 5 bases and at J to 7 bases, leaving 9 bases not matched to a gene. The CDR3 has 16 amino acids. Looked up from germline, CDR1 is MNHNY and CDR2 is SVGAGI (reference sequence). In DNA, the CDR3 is TGTGCCAGCAGTCCCCCCCAGGACAGGGGGCTTGAAAAACTGTTTTTT. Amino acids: CASSPPQDRGLEKLFF.

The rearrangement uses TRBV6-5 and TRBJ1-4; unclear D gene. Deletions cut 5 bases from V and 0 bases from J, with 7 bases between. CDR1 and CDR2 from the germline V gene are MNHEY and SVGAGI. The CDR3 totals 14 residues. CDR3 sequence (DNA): TGTGCCAGCAGTGAGGCCGCAACTAATGAAAAACTGTTTTTT. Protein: CASSEAATNEKLFF.

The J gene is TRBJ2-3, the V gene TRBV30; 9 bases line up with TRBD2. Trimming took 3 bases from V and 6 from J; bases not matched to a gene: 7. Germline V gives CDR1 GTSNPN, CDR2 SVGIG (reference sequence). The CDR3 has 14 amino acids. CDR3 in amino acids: CAWSGGGARDTQYF. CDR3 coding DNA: TGTGCCTGGAGCGGCGGGGGGGCCAGGGATACGCAGTATTTT.

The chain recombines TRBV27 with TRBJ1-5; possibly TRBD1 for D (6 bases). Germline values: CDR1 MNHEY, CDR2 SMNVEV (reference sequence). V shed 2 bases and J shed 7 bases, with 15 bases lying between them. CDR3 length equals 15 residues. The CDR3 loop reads CASSLSRGNEQPQHF. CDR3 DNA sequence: TGTGCCAGCAGTTTAAGCAGGGGAAATGAGCAGCCCCAGCATTTT.

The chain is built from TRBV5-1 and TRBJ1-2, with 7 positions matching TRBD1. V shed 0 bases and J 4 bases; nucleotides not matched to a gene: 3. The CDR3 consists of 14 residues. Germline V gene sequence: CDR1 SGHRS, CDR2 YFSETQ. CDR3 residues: CASSLGDRVYGYTF. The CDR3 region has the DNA TGCGCCAGCAGCTTGGGAGACAGGGTCTATGGCTACACCTTC.

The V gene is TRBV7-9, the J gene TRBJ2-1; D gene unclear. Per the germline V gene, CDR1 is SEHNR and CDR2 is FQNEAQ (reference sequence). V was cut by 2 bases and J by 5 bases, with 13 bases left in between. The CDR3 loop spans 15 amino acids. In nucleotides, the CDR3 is TGTGCCAGCAGCTTATCGGGTGGAGAAAACAATGAGCAGTTCTTC. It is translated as CASSLSGGENNEQFF.

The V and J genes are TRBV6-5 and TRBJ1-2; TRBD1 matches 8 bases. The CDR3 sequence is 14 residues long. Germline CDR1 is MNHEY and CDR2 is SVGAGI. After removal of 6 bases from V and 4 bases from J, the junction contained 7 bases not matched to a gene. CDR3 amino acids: CASSITGGGYGYTF. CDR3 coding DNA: TGTGCCAGCAGCATTACAGGGGGAGGCTATGGCTACACCTTC.

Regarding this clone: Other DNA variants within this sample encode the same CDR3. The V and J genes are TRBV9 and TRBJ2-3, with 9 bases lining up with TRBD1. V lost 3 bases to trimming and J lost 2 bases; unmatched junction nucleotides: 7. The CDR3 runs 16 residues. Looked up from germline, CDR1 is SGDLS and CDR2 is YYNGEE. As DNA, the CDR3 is TGTGCCAGCAGCGCCCTCGGGACAGGGCCCACAGATACGCAGTATTTT. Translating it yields CASSALGTGPTDTQYF.

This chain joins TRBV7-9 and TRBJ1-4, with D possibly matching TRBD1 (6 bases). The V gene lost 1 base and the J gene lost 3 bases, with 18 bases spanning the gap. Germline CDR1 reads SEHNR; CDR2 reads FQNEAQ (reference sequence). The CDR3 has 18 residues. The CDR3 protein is CASSLDRVGASANEKLFF. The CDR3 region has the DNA TGTGCCAGCAGCTTAGACAGGGTAGGCGCATCAGCTAATGAAAAACTGTTTTTT.

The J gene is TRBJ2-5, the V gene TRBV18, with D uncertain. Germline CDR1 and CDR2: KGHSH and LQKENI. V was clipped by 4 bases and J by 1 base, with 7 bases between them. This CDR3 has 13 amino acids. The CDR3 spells CASSRISQETQYF. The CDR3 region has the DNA TGTGCCAGCTCACGTATTAGCCAAGAGACCCAGTACTTC.

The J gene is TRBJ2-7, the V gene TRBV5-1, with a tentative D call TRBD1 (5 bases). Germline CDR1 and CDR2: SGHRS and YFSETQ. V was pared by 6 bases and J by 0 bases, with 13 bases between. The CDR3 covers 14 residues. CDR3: CASKVGRDSYEQYF. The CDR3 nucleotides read TGCGCCAGCAAAGTGGGCAGGGACTCCTACGAGCAGTACTTC.

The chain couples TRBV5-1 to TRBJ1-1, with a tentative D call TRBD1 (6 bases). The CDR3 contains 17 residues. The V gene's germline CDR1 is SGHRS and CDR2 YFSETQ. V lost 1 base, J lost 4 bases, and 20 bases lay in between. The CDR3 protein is CASSLIPLAGAPTEAFF. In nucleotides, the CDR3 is TGCGCCAGCAGCTTGATCCCTCTCGCAGGGGCACCCACTGAAGCTTTCTTT.

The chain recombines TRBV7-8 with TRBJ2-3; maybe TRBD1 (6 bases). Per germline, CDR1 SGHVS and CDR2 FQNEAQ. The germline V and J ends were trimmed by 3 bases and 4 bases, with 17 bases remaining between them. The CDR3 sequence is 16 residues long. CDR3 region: CASSFRGSRSADTQYF. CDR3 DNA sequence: TGTGCCAGCAGCTTTAGGGGGAGCCGATCCGCAGATACGCAGTATTTT.